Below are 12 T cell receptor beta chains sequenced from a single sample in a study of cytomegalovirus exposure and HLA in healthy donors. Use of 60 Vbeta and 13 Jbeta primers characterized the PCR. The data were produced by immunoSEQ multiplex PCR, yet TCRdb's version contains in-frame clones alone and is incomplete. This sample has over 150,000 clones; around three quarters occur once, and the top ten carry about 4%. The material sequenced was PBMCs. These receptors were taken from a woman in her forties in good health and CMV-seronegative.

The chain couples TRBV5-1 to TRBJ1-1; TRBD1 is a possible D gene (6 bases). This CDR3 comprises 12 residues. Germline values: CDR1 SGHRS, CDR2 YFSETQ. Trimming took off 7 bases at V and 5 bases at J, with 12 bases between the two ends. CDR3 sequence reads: CASRDTGTEAFF. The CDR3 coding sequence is TGCGCCAGCCGGGACACTGGGACTGAAGCTTTCTTT. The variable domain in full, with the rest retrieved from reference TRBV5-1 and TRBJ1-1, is KAGVTQTPRYLIKTRGQQVTLSCSPISGHRSVSWYQQTPGQGLQFLFEYFSETQRNKGNFPGRFSGRQFSNSRSEMNVSTLELGDSALYLCASRDTGTEAFFGQGTRLTVV.

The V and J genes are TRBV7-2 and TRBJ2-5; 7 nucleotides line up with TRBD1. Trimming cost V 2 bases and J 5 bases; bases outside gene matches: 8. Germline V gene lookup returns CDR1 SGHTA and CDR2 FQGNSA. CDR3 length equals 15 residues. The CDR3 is CASSLTRGTGETQYF. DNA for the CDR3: TGTGCCAGCAGCTTAACCAGGGGGACGGGCGAGACCCAGTACTTC.

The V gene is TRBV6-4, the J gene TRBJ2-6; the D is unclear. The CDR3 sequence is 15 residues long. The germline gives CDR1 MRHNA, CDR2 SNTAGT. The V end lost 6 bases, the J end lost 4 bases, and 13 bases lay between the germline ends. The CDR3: CASSPTPRGANVLTF. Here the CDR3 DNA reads TGTGCCAGCAGCCCTACCCCACGCGGGGCCAACGTCCTGACTTTC.

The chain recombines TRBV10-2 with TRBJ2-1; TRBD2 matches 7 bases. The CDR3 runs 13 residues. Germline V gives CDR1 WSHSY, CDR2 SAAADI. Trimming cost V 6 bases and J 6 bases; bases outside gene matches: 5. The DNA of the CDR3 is TGCGCCAGCAGCTATGGGACTACCAATGAGCAGTTCTTC. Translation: CASSYGTTNEQFF.

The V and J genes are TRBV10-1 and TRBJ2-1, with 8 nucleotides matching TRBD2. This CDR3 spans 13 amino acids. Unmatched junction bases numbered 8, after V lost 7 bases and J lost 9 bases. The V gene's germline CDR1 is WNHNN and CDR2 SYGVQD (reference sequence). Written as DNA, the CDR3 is TGCGCCAGCACCGTTGCGGGAGGAGGTGAGCAGTTCTTC. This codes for CASTVAGGGEQFF.

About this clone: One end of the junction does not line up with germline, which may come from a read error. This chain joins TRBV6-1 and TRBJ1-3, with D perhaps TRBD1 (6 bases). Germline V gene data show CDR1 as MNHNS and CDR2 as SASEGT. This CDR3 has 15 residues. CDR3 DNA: TGTACCAGCAGTGAAGACAGGTCCTCTGGAAACACCATATATTTT. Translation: CTSSEDRSSGNTIYF.

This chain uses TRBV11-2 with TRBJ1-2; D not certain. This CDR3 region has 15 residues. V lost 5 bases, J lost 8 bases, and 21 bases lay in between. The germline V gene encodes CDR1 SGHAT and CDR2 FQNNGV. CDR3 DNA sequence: TGTGCCAGCAGCCCACTATCGCGGCTCTACGGGGGCTACACCTTC. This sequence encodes CASSPLSRLYGGYTF.

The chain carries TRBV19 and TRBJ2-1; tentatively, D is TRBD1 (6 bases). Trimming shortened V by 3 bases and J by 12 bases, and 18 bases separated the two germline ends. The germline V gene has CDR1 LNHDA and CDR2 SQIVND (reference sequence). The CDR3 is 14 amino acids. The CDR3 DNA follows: TGTGCCAGTAGTATCTTAGGGGGTCTGAGTGGGCAGTTCTTC. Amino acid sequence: CASSILGGLSGQFF.

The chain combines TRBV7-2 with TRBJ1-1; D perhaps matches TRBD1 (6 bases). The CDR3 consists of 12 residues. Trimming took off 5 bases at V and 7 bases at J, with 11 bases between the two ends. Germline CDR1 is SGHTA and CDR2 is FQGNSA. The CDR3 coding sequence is TGTGCCAGCAGCCTGGGGGGGCTTGAAGCTTTCTTT. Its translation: CASSLGGLEAFF.

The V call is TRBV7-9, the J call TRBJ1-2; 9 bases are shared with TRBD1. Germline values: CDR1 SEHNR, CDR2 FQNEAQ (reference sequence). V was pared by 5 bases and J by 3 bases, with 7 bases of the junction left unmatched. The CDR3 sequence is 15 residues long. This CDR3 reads CASSPTDRGHYGYTF. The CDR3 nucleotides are TGTGCCAGCAGCCCAACGGACAGGGGTCACTATGGCTACACCTTC.

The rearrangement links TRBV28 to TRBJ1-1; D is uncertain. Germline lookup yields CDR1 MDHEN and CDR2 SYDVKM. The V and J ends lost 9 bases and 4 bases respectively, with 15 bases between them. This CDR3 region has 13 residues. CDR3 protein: CASKLVGSTEAFF. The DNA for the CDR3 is TGTGCCAGTAAACTAGTTGGGAGCACTGAAGCTTTCTTT.

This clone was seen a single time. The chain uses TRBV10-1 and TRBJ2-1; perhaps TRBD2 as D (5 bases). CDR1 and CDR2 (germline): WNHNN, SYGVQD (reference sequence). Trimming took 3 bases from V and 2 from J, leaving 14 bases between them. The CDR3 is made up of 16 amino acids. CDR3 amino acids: CASSESAGNPYNEQFF. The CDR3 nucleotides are TGCGCCAGCAGTGAATCCGCGGGTAACCCCTACAATGAGCAGTTCTTC.